The 19 T cell receptor beta chains below were found in one sample sequenced in a study of cytomegalovirus exposure and HLA in healthy donors. Vbeta (60) and Jbeta (13) primers were used in the PCR. Repertoires were generated with immunoSEQ multiplex PCR, while TCRdb's copy carries only in-frame clones and drops some. This sample yields some 160,000 clones, of which around 88% are seen a single time; roughly 2% belongs to the top ten. Sequences were obtained from PBMCs. Every receptor here comes from a woman aged 18-35 years in good health and CMV-seronegative.

This clone was counted a single time. The chain carries TRBV7-2 and TRBJ2-1; TRBD2 aligns across 9 bases. Germline values: CDR1 SGHTA, CDR2 FQGNSA. CDR3 length: 15 residues. Losses at the gene ends were 1 base for V and 10 bases for J; bases not matched to a gene: 8. DNA of the CDR3: TGTGCCAGCAGCTTAGATCCAGCGGGGGGCGGGGAGCAGTTCTTC. Residues: CASSLDPAGGGEQFF.

The chain is built from TRBV19 and TRBJ2-1, with unresolved D. CDR1 is LNHDA, CDR2 SQIVND, per germline (reference sequence). The CDR3 has 14 amino acids. Trimming took off 4 bases at V and 3 bases at J, with 10 bases between the two ends. This CDR3 reads CASSRSSVYNEQFF. CDR3 nucleotides: TGTGCCAGTAGTAGGTCCAGCGTCTACAATGAGCAGTTCTTC.

The chain has TRBV28 and TRBJ1-2, with a tentative D call TRBD1 (5 bases). Looked up from germline, CDR1 is MDHEN and CDR2 is SYDVKM. The CDR3 is 14 amino acids. Trimming stripped 6 bases from V and 0 bases from J, with 11 bases between. CDR3 region: CASRLTVSNYGYTF. CDR3 DNA: TGTGCCAGCAGGTTGACAGTTTCTAACTATGGCTACACCTTC.

The CDR3 DNA reads TGTGCCAGCTCACGGACTAGCGGGACGTCCGGGGAGCTGTTTTTT. Translating it yields CASSRTSGTSGELFF. The chain combines TRBV18 with TRBJ2-2, with 12 positions matching TRBD2. CDR1 KGHSH and CDR2 LQKENI come from the germline V gene. This CDR3 region has 15 residues. The J segment lost 6 bases and the V segment lost 4 bases, leaving 3 bases of the junction unmatched.

V gene TRBV6-5 combines with J gene TRBJ1-5, with 7 nucleotides matching TRBD1. CDR3 size: 13 residues. Trimming cost V 5 bases and J 2 bases; bases outside gene matches: 0. Germline values: CDR1 MNHEY, CDR2 SVGAGI. The CDR3 sequence: CASSTGGNQPQHF. CDR3 DNA: TGTGCCAGCAGTACAGGGGGCAATCAGCCCCAGCATTTT.

V is TRBV6-5 and J is TRBJ2-7; 10 nucleotides align to TRBD1. Germline values: CDR1 MNHEY, CDR2 SVGAGI. The CDR3 totals 15 residues. V dropped 0 bases and J dropped 11; count of bases not matched to a gene: 10. The CDR3 DNA follows: TGTGCCAGCAGTTACTCCGGACAGGGGGGGTACTTAGAGTACTTC. This sequence encodes CASSYSGQGGYLEYF.

The rearrangement links TRBV5-1 to TRBJ2-2; tentative D call: TRBD2 (6 bases). This CDR3 is 15 amino acids long. The germline V gene has CDR1 SGHRS and CDR2 YFSETQ. V lost 3 bases, J lost 8 bases, and 17 bases lay in between. The CDR3 DNA reads TGCGCCAGCAGCTACAGCGGGCGAGGGGAGGGGGAGCTGTTTTTT. Protein: CASSYSGRGEGELFF. The variable domain in full, with the rest retrieved from reference TRBV5-1 and TRBJ2-2, is KAGVTQTPRYLIKTRGQQVTLSCSPISGHRSVSWYQQTPGQGLQFLFEYFSETQRNKGNFPGRFSGRQFSNSRSEMNVSTLELGDSALYLCASSYSGRGEGELFFGEGSRLTVL.

This clone was counted a single time. V usage is TRBV9 and J usage is TRBJ2-3; 7 bases line up with TRBD2. With V trimmed by 4 bases and J by 5 bases, 7 bases remained unmatched. CDR1 is SGDLS, CDR2 YYNGEE, per germline. This CDR3 contains 14 residues. The CDR3 DNA reads TGTGCCAGCAGCCCCCCGGGACTAATAGATACGCAGTATTTT. It yields the protein CASSPPGLIDTQYF.

V is TRBV4-1 and J is TRBJ2-1; a possible D gene is TRBD2 (5 bases). The CDR3 runs to 16 residues. The germline gives CDR1 MGHRA, CDR2 YSYEKL. V was shortened by 5 bases and J by 4 bases, with 18 bases between the two germline ends. Here the CDR3 reads CASSFQRAAEYNEQFF. DNA for the CDR3: TGCGCCAGCAGCTTTCAGAGGGCCGCCGAATACAATGAGCAGTTCTTC.

The gene calls are TRBV27 and TRBJ1-6; D possibly corresponds to TRBD1 (5 bases). Germline assignment: CDR1 MNHEY and CDR2 SMNVEV (reference sequence). This CDR3 spans 13 amino acids. V lost 6 bases to trimming and J lost 7 bases, with 10 bases between them. The chain's CDR3 is CASSPRVNSPLHF. The DNA for the CDR3 is TGTGCCAGCAGCCCCAGGGTGAATTCACCCCTCCACTTT.

This rearrangement joins TRBV28 to TRBJ1-2; the D is unclear. V shed 5 bases and J shed 0 bases, with 13 bases lying between them. The CDR3 consists of 15 residues. Per the germline V gene, CDR1 is MDHEN and CDR2 is SYDVKM. The CDR3 loop reads CASSQLPGANYGYTF. CDR3 DNA: TGTGCCAGCAGTCAACTACCGGGAGCTAACTATGGCTACACCTTC.

J is TRBJ2-3 and V is TRBV6-5; D not certain. Germline V gene lookup returns CDR1 MNHEY and CDR2 SVGAGI. V shed 0 bases and J shed 3 bases, with 4 bases lying between them. The CDR3 extends over 13 amino acids. The CDR3 DNA reads as TGTGCCAGCAGTTACTCGTCAACAGATACGCAGTATTTT. It translates to CASSYSSTDTQYF.

CDR3 amino acids: CATQLEAGGRDTQYF. The CDR3 DNA reads TGTGCCACCCAACTGGAGGCGGGGGGGAGAGATACGCAGTATTTT. The chain joins TRBV6-6 to TRBJ2-3, with 9 bases aligning to TRBD2. The CDR3 length is 15 residues. Germline trimming cut 10 bases from V and 5 bases from J; bases unmatched to any gene: 13. Germline CDR1 MNHNY, CDR2 SVGAGI (reference sequence).

The chain is built from TRBV2 and TRBJ1-2; no reliable D call. The germline V gene encodes CDR1 SNHLY and CDR2 FYNNEI. The CDR3 extends over 14 amino acids. Trimming stripped 4 bases from V and 8 bases from J, with 17 bases between. The CDR3 is CASSGGGINWGYTF. CDR3 DNA: TGTGCCAGCAGTGGCGGCGGGATTAACTGGGGCTACACCTTC.

V and J are TRBV7-2 and TRBJ1-3; 8 bases are a match to TRBD1. This CDR3 has 16 amino acids. The V and J ends lost 5 bases and 4 bases, in that order; junction bases with no gene match: 10. CDR1 and CDR2 from the germline V gene are SGHTA and FQGNSA. The CDR3 DNA sequence: TGTGCCAGCAGCCGCGGACAGGGCAAAGCGGGAAACACCATATATTTT. This codes for CASSRGQGKAGNTIYF.

This clone has a single count. This rearrangement joins TRBV6-1 to TRBJ2-1; perhaps TRBD1 as D (6 bases). The CDR3 contains 16 residues. Between the trimmed V and J ends, which lost 1 base and 3 bases, there was a span of 13 bases. Looked up from germline, CDR1 is MNHNS and CDR2 is SASEGT. The CDR3 DNA follows: TGTGCCAGCAGTGAAGAACAGACAGGTCACTACAATGAGCAGTTCTTC. The encoded protein is CASSEEQTGHYNEQFF.

This chain connects TRBV4-2 to TRBJ2-7; 9 bases are a match to TRBD1. Germline values: CDR1 LGHNA, CDR2 YNFKEQ. V shed 8 bases and J 3 bases; nucleotides not matched to a gene: 8. The CDR3 covers 14 residues. Here the CDR3 DNA reads TGTGCCAGCTCCACCGGGACAGGGTACTACGAGCAGTACTTC. Its protein is CASSTGTGYYEQYF.

The rearrangement links TRBV30 to TRBJ1-2; 7 positions agree with TRBD1. V gave up 5 bases and J gave up 9 bases; unmatched junction bases: 15. The CDR3 extends over 14 amino acids. CDR1 is GTSNPN, CDR2 SVGIG, per germline (reference sequence). The CDR3 loop is CAWGRGTVRISYTF. The CDR3 DNA reads as TGTGCCTGGGGAAGGGGGACAGTTCGAATAAGCTACACCTTC.

V and J are TRBV21-1 and TRBJ2-1; the tabulated D call, TRBD1, remains unverified against the DNA. TRBV21-1 is a pseudogene segment. CDR3 length: 20 residues. CDR3 coding DNA: TGTGCCAGCAGCAAAGCTACAGCCTGCCGCTCAAATTCCTCCTACAATGAGCAGTTCTTC. Protein product: CASSKATACRSNSSYNEQFF.